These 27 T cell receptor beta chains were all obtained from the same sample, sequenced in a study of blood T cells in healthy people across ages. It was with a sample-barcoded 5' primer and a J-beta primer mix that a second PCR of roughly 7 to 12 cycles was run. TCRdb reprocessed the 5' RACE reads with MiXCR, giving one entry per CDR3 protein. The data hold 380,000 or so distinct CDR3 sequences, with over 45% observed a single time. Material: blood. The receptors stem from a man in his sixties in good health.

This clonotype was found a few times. CDR3 in amino acids: CASSVRNAYEQYF. CDR3 sequence (DNA): TGTGCCAGCAGTGTAAGGAACGCCTACGAGCAGTACTTC. V gene TRBV12-3 or TRBV12-4 combines with J gene TRBJ2-7; D is ambiguous. Trimming stripped 5 bases from V and 2 bases from J, with 10 bases between. The CDR3 is 13 residues long.

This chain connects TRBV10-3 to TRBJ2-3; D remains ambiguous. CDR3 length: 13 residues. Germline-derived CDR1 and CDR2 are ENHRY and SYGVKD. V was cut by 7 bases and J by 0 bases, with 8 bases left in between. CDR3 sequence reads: CAINSKSTDTQYF. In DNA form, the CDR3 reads TGTGCCATCAATAGCAAAAGCACAGATACGCAGTATTTT.

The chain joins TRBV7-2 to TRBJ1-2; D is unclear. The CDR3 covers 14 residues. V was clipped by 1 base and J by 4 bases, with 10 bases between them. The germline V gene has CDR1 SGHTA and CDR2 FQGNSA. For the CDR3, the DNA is TGTGCCAGCAGCTTAGGGGGTATGGCCTATGGCTACACCTTC. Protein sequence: CASSLGGMAYGYTF.

The CDR3 spells CASSPRTASCGYTF. The CDR3 coding sequence is TGTGCCAGCAGCCCCCGGACAGCGAGCTGTGGCTACACCTTC. The rearrangement links TRBV7-2 to TRBJ1-2; possible D gene TRBD1, 6 bases. This CDR3 has 14 amino acids. V lost 5 bases, J lost 7 bases, and 17 bases lay in between. CDR1 is SGHTA and CDR2 is FQGNSA in the germline V gene. Together with reference TRBV7-2 and TRBJ1-2, the CDR3 gives the full variable domain: GAGVSQSPSNKVTEKGKDVELRCDPISGHTALYWYRQSLGQGLEFLIYFQGNSAPDKSGLPSDRFSAERTGGSVSTLTIQRTQQEDSAVYLCASSPRTASCGYTFGSGTRLTVV.

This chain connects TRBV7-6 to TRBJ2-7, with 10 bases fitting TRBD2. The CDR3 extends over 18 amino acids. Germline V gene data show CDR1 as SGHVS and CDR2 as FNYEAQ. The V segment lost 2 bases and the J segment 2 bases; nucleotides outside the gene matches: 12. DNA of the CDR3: TGTGCCAGCAGCTTAACGGCTAGCGGGGGCCAGAGGACCTACGAGCAGTACTTC. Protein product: CASSLTASGGQRTYEQYF.

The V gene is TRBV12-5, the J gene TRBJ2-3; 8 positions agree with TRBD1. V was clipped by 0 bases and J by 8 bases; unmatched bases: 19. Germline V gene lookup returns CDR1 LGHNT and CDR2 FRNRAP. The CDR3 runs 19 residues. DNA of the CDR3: TGTGCTAGTGGTTTGGTCCTAGGCCAAGGACAGGGCCGTTTGGGTACGCAGTATTTT. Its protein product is CASGLVLGQGQGRLGTQYF.

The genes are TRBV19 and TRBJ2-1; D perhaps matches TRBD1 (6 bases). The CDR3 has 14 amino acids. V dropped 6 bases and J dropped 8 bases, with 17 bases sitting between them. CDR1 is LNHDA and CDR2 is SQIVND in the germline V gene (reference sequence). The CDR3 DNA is TGTGCCAGTAGGGTGGCAGGGGAAGGGGATGAGCAGTTCTTC. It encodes CASRVAGEGDEQFF.

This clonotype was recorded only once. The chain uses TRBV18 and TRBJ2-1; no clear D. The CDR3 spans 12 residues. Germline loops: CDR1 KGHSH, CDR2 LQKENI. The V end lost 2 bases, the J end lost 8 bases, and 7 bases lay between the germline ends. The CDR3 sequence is CASSPGWDEQFF. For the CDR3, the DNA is TGTGCCAGCTCACCAGGGTGGGATGAGCAGTTCTTC.

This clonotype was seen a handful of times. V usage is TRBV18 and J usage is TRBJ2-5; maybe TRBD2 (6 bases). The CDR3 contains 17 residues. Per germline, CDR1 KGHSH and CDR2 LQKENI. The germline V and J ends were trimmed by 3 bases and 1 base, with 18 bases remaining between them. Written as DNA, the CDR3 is TGTGCCAGCTCACCGGCGGGACCCACTAACCCCCAAGAGACCCAGTACTTC. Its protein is CASSPAGPTNPQETQYF.

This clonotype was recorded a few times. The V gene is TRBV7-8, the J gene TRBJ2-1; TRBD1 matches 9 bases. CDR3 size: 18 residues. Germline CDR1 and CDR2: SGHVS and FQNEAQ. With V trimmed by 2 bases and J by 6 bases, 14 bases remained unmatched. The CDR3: CASSLIWADRGDTNEQFF. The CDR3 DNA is TGTGCCAGCAGCTTAATTTGGGCGGACAGGGGCGACACCAATGAGCAGTTCTTC. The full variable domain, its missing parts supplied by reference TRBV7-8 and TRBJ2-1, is GAGVSQSPRYKVAKRGQDVALRCDPISGHVSLFWYQQALGQGPEFLTYFQNEAQLDKSGLPSDRFFAERPEGSVSTLKIQRTQQEDSAVYLCASSLIWADRGDTNEQFFGPGTRLTVL.

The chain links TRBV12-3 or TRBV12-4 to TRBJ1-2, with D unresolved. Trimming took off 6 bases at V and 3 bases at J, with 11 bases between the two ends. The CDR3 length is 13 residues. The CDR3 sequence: CASSPEAYYGYTF. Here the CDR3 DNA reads TGTGCCAGCAGCCCAGAGGCTTACTATGGCTACACCTTC.

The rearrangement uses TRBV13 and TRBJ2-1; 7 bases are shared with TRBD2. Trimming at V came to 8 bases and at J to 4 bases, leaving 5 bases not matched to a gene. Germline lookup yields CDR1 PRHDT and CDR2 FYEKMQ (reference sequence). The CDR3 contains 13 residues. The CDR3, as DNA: TGTGCCAGCCTACGCGGGGGTTACAATGAGCAGTTCTTC. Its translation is CASLRGGYNEQFF.

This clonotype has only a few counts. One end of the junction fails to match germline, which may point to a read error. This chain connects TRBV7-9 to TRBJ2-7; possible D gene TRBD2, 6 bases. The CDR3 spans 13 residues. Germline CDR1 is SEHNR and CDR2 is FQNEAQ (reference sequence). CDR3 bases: TGTGCCAGCAGCCTAGCCGGCATGGGAGGGCAGTACTTC. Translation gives CASSLAGMGGQYF.

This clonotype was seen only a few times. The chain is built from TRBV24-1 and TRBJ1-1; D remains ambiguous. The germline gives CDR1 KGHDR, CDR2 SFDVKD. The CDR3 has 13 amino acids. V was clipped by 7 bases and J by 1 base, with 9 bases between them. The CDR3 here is CATRRSGNTEAFF. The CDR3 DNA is TGTGCCACCAGGAGGTCAGGGAACACTGAAGCTTTCTTT.

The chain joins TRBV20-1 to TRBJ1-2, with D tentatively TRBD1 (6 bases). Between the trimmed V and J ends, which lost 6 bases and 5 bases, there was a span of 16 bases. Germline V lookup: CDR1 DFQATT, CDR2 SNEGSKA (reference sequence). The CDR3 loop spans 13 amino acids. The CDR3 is CSAQPRRGYGYTF. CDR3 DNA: TGCAGTGCCCAGCCGCGCAGGGGATATGGCTACACCTTC.

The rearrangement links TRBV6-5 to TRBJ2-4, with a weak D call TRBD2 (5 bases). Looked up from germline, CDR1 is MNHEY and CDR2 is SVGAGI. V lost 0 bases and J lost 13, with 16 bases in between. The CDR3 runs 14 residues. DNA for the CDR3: TGTGCCAGCAGTTACTCTGCCGGGTGGACTGAGCAGTACTTC. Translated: CASSYSAGWTEQYF.

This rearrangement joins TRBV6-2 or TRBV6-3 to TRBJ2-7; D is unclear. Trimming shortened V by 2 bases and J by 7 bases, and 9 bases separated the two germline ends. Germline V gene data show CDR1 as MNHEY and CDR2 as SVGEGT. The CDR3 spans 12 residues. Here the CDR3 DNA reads TGTGCCAGCAGTTACCCCACCAATGAGCAGTACTTC. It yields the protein CASSYPTNEQYF.

The CDR3 DNA is TGCGCCAGCAGCTTCCGAGATCCGCGAAAACTGTTTTTT. Its protein product is CASSFRDPRKLFF. V usage is TRBV5-1 and J usage is TRBJ1-4; the D is unclear. Germline V CDR1 and CDR2: SGHRS, YFSETQ. The CDR3 has 13 residues. The V and J ends lost 2 bases and 10 bases respectively, with 12 bases between them.

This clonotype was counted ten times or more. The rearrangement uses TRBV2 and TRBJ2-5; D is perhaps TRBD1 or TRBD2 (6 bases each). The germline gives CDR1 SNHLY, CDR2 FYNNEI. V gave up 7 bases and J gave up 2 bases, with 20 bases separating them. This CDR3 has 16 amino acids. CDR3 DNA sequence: TGTGCCAGCACCGAGGGGGAGGTCAGGGGACAAGAGACCCAGTACTTC. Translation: CASTEGEVRGQETQYF.

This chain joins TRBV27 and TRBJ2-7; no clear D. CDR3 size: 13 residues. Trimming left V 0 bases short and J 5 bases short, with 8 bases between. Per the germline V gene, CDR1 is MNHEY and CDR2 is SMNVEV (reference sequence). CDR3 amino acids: CASSLSSWDEQYF. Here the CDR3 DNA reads TGTGCCAGCAGTTTATCGTCATGGGACGAGCAGTACTTC.

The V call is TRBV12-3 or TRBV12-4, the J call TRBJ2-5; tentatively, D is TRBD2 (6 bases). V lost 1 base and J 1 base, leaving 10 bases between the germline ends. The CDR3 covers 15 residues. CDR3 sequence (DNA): TGTGCCAGCAGTTTAGAAATCGGGGGCCAAGAGACCCAGTACTTC. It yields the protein CASSLEIGGQETQYF.

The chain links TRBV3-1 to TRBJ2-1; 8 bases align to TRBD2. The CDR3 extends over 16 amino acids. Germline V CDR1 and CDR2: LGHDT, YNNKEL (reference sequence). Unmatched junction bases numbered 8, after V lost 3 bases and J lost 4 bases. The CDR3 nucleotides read TGTGCCAGCAGCCAGGGCTCTAGCGGGTTATACAATGAGCAGTTCTTC. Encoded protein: CASSQGSSGLYNEQFF.

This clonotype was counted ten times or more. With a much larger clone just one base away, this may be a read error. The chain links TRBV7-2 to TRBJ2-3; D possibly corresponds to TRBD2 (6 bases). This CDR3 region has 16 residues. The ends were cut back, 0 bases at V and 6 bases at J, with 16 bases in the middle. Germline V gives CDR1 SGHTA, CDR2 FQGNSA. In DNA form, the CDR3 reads TGTGCCAGCAGCTTAGCCGGGGGACTTATTTCGGATACGCAGTATTTT. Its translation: CASSLAGGLISDTQYF.

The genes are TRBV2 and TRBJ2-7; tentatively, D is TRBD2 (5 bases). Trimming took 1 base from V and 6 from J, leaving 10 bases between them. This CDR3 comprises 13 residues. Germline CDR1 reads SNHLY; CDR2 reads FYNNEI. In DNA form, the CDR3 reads TGTGCCAGCAGTGAAGACGGGAAGCTCGAGCAGTACTTC. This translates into CASSEDGKLEQYF. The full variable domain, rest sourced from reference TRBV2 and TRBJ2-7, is EPEVTQTPSHQVTQMGQEVILRCVPISNHLYFYWYRQILGQKVEFLVSFYNNEISEKSEIFDDQFSVERPDGSNFTLKIRSTKLEDSAMYFCASSEDGKLEQYFGPGTRLTVT.

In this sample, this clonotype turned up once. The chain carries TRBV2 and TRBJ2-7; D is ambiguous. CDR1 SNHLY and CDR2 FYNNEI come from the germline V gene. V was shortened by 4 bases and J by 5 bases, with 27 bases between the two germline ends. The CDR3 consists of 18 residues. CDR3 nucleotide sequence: TGTGCCAGCAGTGCAATACCAGGTTTACCTATTGAGAAGGACGAGCAGTACTTC. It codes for CASSAIPGLPIEKDEQYF. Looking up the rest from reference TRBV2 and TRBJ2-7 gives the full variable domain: EPEVTQTPSHQVTQMGQEVILRCVPISNHLYFYWYRQILGQKVEFLVSFYNNEISEKSEIFDDQFSVERPDGSNFTLKIRSTKLEDSAMYFCASSAIPGLPIEKDEQYFGPGTRLTVT.

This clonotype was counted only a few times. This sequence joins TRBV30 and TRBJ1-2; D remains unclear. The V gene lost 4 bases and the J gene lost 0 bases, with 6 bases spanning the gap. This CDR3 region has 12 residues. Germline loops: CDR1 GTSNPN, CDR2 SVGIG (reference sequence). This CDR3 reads CAWTVSNYGYTF. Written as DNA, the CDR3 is TGTGCCTGGACAGTTTCTAACTATGGCTACACCTTC. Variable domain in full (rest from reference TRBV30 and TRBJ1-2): SQTIHQWPATLVQPVGSPLSLECTVEGTSNPNLYWYRQAAGRGLQLLFYSVGIGQISSEVPQNLSASRPQDRQFILSSKKLLLSDSGFYLCAWTVSNYGYTFGSGTRLTVV.

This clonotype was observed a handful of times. Here the CDR3 DNA reads TGTGCCAGCAGTGTCCTGATCGGCAGGGGGAATGAAAAACTGTTTTTT. Amino acid sequence: CASSVLIGRGNEKLFF. The J gene is TRBJ1-4, the V gene TRBV6-1, with 7 bases identical to TRBD1. Germline V gene data show CDR1 as MNHNS and CDR2 as SASEGT. The CDR3 is 16 residues long. Trimming at V came to 4 bases and at J to 5 bases, leaving 10 bases not matched to a gene.